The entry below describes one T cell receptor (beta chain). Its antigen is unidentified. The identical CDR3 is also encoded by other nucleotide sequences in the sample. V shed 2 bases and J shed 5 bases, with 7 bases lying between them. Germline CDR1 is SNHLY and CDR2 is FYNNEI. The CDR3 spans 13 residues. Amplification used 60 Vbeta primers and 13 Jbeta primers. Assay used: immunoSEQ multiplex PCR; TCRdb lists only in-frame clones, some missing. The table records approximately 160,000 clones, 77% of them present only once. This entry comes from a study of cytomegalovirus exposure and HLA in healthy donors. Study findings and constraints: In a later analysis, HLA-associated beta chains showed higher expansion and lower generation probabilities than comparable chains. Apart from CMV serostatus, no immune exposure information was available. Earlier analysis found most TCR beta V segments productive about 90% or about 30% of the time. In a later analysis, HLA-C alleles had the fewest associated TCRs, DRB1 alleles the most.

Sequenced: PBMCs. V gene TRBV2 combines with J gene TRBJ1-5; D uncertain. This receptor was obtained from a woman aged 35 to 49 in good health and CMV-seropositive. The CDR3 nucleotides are TGTGCCAGCAGTGAATTTCGAGATCAGCCCCAGCATTTT. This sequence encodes CASSEFRDQPQHF. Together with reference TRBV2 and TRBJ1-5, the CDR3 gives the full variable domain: EPEVTQTPSHQVTQMGQEVILRCVPISNHLYFYWYRQILGQKVEFLVSFYNNEISEKSEIFDDQFSVERPDGSNFTLKIRSTKLEDSAMYFCASSEFRDQPQHFGDGTRLSIL.